The next 3 T cell receptor beta chains were all read from a single sample in a study of blood T cells in healthy people across ages. A second PCR, run for about 6 to 12 cycles, used a sample-barcoded 5' primer plus a J-beta primer mix. TCRdb redid the calling of the 5' RACE reads with MiXCR, one entry per CDR3 protein. The profile shows 1,800,000 or so distinct CDR3 sequences, approximately 40% of them singletons. The material sequenced was blood. These receptors all come from a human donor in good health.

This sequence joins TRBV20-1 and TRBJ2-4; 9 bases align to TRBD2. The CDR3 sequence is 15 residues long. V trimming: 3 bases; J trimming: 8 bases; junction bases outside the gene matches: 11. Germline CDR1 DFQATT, CDR2 SNEGSKA (reference sequence). CDR3 loop: CSASPASGAGDIQYF. The CDR3 coding sequence is TGCAGTGCTAGCCCGGCTAGCGGGGCAGGAGACATTCAGTACTTC.

This clonotype turned up a few times. The chain employs TRBV20-1 and TRBJ2-1, with TRBD2 matching 8 bases. Germline-derived CDR1 and CDR2 are DFQATT and SNEGSKA (reference sequence). J gave up 7 bases and V 5 bases, and 13 bases lay outside the gene matches. The CDR3 covers 15 residues. CDR3 protein: CSAAKTSEQVNEQFF. The CDR3 DNA is TGCAGTGCTGCAAAGACTAGCGAGCAGGTGAATGAGCAGTTCTTC.

This clonotype has just a few counts. The rearrangement links TRBV6-6 to TRBJ1-6; TRBD1 might be the D (6 bases). Germline V gives CDR1 MNHNY, CDR2 SVGAGI (reference sequence). V was pared by 2 bases and J by 10 bases, with 15 bases between. CDR3 length: 15 amino acids. CDR3: CASSYGNRVGSPLHF. The CDR3 coding sequence is TGTGCCAGCAGTTACGGGAACAGGGTCGGATCACCCCTCCACTTT.